The 9 T cell receptor beta chains below all came from one sample that was sequenced in a study of cytomegalovirus exposure and HLA in healthy donors. Produced via immunoSEQ multiplex PCR; TCRdb's table is partial and in-frame only. In the table there are some 120,000 clones, roughly nine tenths of which are singletons. The specimen was PBMCs. These receptors were taken from a man aged 30 to 39 in good health and CMV-seronegative.

This rearrangement joins TRBV4-1 to TRBJ2-7, with D uncertain. The V gene's germline CDR1 is MGHRA and CDR2 YSYEKL. CDR3 length: 14 amino acids. Between the trimmed V and J ends, which lost 4 bases and 4 bases, there was a span of 14 bases. CDR3 sequence reads: CASSRLEIGYEQYF. CDR3 nucleotides: TGCGCCAGCAGCCGGCTAGAGATTGGATACGAGCAGTACTTC.

The CDR3 DNA is TGCGCCAGCAGCCTTATCACAGATACGCAGTATTTT. Translation: CASSLITDTQYF. This rearrangement joins TRBV5-1 to TRBJ2-3; D gene uncertain. Looked up from germline, CDR1 is SGHRS and CDR2 is YFSETQ. The CDR3 totals 12 residues. V lost 4 bases, J lost 2 bases, and 5 bases lay in between.

The chain couples TRBV6-5 to TRBJ2-5; D perhaps matches TRBD1 (5 bases). Between the trimmed V and J ends, which lost 5 bases and 5 bases, there was a span of 12 bases. There are 13 residues in the CDR3. CDR1 is MNHEY, CDR2 SVGAGI, per germline. The DNA of the CDR3 is TGTGCCAGCAGTCTTACAGGTGGGGAGACCCAGTACTTC. Its translation is CASSLTGGETQYF.

V usage is TRBV2 and J usage is TRBJ1-3; possibly TRBD1 for D (5 bases). Germline values: CDR1 SNHLY, CDR2 FYNNEI. Trimming took 7 bases from V and 2 from J, leaving 6 bases between them. CDR3 length: 12 amino acids. The CDR3 bases are TGTGCCAGCACAGGGACTGGAAACACCATATATTTT. It codes for CASTGTGNTIYF.

The chain recombines TRBV11-2 with TRBJ2-2; 7 bases map to TRBD1. Germline V lookup: CDR1 SGHAT, CDR2 FQNNGV. V was clipped by 5 bases and J by 9 bases; unmatched bases: 6. The CDR3 is made up of 13 amino acids. The CDR3 sequence: CASSRDRNRELFF. In nucleotides, the CDR3 is TGTGCCAGCAGCCGGGACAGAAATAGGGAGCTGTTTTTT. The full variable domain, its missing parts supplied by reference TRBV11-2 and TRBJ2-2, is EAGVAQSPRYKIIEKRQSVAFWCNPISGHATLYWYQQILGQGPKLLIQFQNNGVVDDSQLPKDRFSAERLKGVDSTLKIQPAKLEDSAVYLCASSRDRNRELFFGEGSRLTVL.

V is TRBV27 and J is TRBJ1-2, with TRBD1 matching 9 bases. With V trimmed by 6 bases and J by 8 bases, 10 bases remained unmatched. Looked up from germline, CDR1 is MNHEY and CDR2 is SMNVEV (reference sequence). The CDR3 covers 14 residues. The CDR3 protein is CASSPTGDRVGYTF. The CDR3 DNA reads TGTGCCAGCAGCCCGACAGGGGACAGGGTGGGCTACACCTTC.

This sequence joins TRBV7-3 and TRBJ2-6; D gene uncertain. Germline-derived CDR1 and CDR2 are SGHTA and FQGTGA. With 5 bases removed from V and 4 bases from J, the gap between germline ends came to 9 bases. The CDR3 has 14 amino acids. The CDR3 sequence: CASSPQQGANVLTF. CDR3 coding DNA: TGTGCCAGCAGCCCACAGCAGGGGGCCAACGTCCTGACTTTC.

In the case of this clone: This specimen includes other DNA sequences encoding the same CDR3. CDR3 sequence: CASSQGQLNTEAFF. The CDR3 DNA follows: TGTGCCAGCAGCCAAGGACAATTGAACACTGAAGCTTTCTTT. This chain joins TRBV4-2 and TRBJ1-1; the D is unclear. Germline lookup yields CDR1 LGHNA and CDR2 YNFKEQ. The CDR3 loop spans 14 amino acids. Between the trimmed V and J ends, which lost 1 base and 0 bases, there was a span of 6 bases.

The chain joins TRBV7-9 to TRBJ1-4, with 8 bases identical to TRBD1. Unmatched junction bases numbered 13, after V lost 5 bases and J lost 8 bases. Germline V gene lookup returns CDR1 SEHNR and CDR2 FQNEAQ (reference sequence). The CDR3 sequence is 16 residues long. Here the CDR3 reads CASSRPIGTGVEKLFF. The CDR3 DNA reads TGTGCCAGCAGCCGGCCCATCGGGACAGGCGTAGAAAAACTGTTTTTT.